The rows below give T cell receptor beta chains drawn from one sample of a study of blood T cell repertoires in COVID-19. The repertoire was sequenced with immunoSEQ multiplex PCR; TCRdb's copy has only in-frame clones and lacks some. This table has 250,000 or so clones, roughly four fifths appearing once. The material sequenced was peripheral blood. Receptors originate from a man aged 25 to 40 who had recovered from COVID-19. Each CDR3 is given with its conserved first and last residue. The D gene is left open where the match is weak. For some rows the clone size is stated as once, few or many, or as a class when expanded; others skip it.

d_call j_call clone_size v_call cdr3_aa cdr3_nt
- TRBJ1-5 once TRBV10-2 CASSESGSNQPQHF TGCGCCAGCAGTGAGTCCGGTAGCAATCAGCCCCAGCATTTT
- TRBJ2-7 - TRBV6-5 CASSYNRDSYEQYF TGTGCCAGCAGTTATAACAGGGACTCCTACGAGCAGTACTTC
- TRBJ1-2 - TRBV5-1 CASSFFGNLGYTF TGCGCCAGCAGCTTTTTCGGTAATCTTGGCTACACCTTC
- TRBJ1-3 - TRBV19 CASSTNGLKSSGNTIYF TGTGCCAGTAGTACTAACGGACTGAAGAGCTCTGGAAACACCATATATTTT
- TRBJ1-4 - TRBV6-2/TRBV6-3 CASSYGAMDEKLFF TGTGCCAGCAGTTACGGGGCAATGGATGAAAAACTGTTTTTT
- TRBJ2-1 - TRBV5-4 CASSSGLGEGDEQFF TGTGCCAGCAGCTCCGGACTAGGCGAGGGGGATGAGCAGTTCTTC
- TRBJ1-2 - TRBV3-1/TRBV3-2 CASRLPPVRGRRGYTF TGTGCCAGCAGGCTACCTCCAGTGCGGGGGCGGCGGGGCTACACCTTC
- TRBJ2-3 - TRBV10-1 CASRRDSLATQYF TGCGCCAGCAGGCGGGACTCACTTGCCACGCAGTATTTT
- TRBJ2-4 - TRBV12-3/TRBV12-4 CASSLGSGDIQYF TGTGCCAGCAGTTTGGGTAGTGGAGACATTCAGTACTTC
- TRBJ1-6 once TRBV7-8 CASSALDSPLHF TGTGCCAGCAGCGCATTAGATTCACCCCTCCACTTT
TRBD1 TRBJ1-6 - TRBV5-1 CASSLGQGNRSPLHF TGCGCCAGCAGCTTGGGACAGGGTAATCGATCACCCCTCCACTTT
- TRBJ1-6 - TRBV10-3 CAISEDRPNSPLHF TGTGCCATCAGTGAAGACAGGCCCAATTCACCCCTCCACTTT
TRBD1 TRBJ1-5 once TRBV2 CASSETGQGQPQHF TGTGCCAGCAGTGAAACGGGACAGGGACAGCCCCAGCATTTT
- TRBJ1-2 - TRBV3-1/TRBV3-2 CASSQGSPTSNYGYTF TGTGCCAGCAGCCAAGGCTCGCCGACATCTAACTATGGCTACACCTTC
- TRBJ1-2 few TRBV18 CASSPWQGADGGYTF TGTGCCAGCTCACCATGGCAAGGGGCCGATGGGGGCTACACCTTC
- TRBJ2-6 few TRBV4-2 CASSQNRDLRSGANVLTF TGTGCCAGCAGCCAAAACAGGGATCTTCGGTCTGGGGCCAACGTCCTGACTTTC
- TRBJ1-4 - TRBV6-5 CASSYTHPGSGEKLFF TGTGCCAGCAGTTATACCCACCCGGGGTCGGGGGAAAAACTGTTTTTT
- TRBJ2-1 - TRBV5-4 CASSLAAGYNEQFF TGTGCCAGCAGCTTGGCGGCCGGGTACAATGAGCAGTTCTTC
- TRBJ2-1 - TRBV4-1 CASRVSPEGNEQFF TGCGCCAGCAGGGTCAGCCCCGAGGGCAATGAGCAGTTCTTC
- TRBJ1-2 - TRBV6-5 CAATYRDGYTF TGTGCCGCTACCTACAGGGATGGCTACACCTTC
- TRBJ2-2 - TRBV2 CASKNTQNGELFF TGTGCCAGCAAAAACACCCAGAACGGGGAGCTGTTTTTT
TRBD2 TRBJ2-1 - TRBV7-2 CASSLAGGPFNEQFF TGTGCCAGCTCTTTAGCGGGGGGGCCTTTCAATGAGCAGTTCTTC
- TRBJ2-1 - TRBV7-8 CASRRTVLPNEQFF TGTGCCAGCAGGAGGACAGTACTCCCCAATGAGCAGTTCTTC
- TRBJ2-1 - TRBV28 CASSIYSEQFF TGTGCCAGCAGTATCTACAGTGAGCAGTTCTTC
- TRBJ1-1 - TRBV5-5 CASSWDVGRGNTEAFF TGTGCCAGCAGCTGGGACGTCGGCAGGGGAAACACTGAAGCTTTCTTT
- TRBJ2-5 - TRBV5-1 CASSGGAQETQYF TGCGCCAGCAGCGGGGGGGCTCAAGAGACCCAGTACTTC
TRBD1 TRBJ2-2 - TRBV4-1 CASSQAAGGSIGELFF TGCGCCAGCAGCCAAGCCGCAGGGGGCTCGATCGGGGAGCTGTTTTTT
- TRBJ1-3 once TRBV21-1 CASSAGTGPDIRRRNTIYF TGTGCCAGCAGCGCCGGGACAGGACCAGATATTCGTCGTAGAAACACCATATATTTT
- TRBJ1-1 once TRBV6-1 CASSEARTPMNTEAFF TGTGCCAGCAGTGAAGCGCGGACACCCATGAACACTGAAGCTTTCTTT
TRBD2 TRBJ2-7 - TRBV5-1 CASSLELAASYEQYF TGCGCCAGCAGCTTGGAACTAGCGGCGTCCTACGAGCAGTACTTC
TRBD1 TRBJ1-1 few TRBV14 CASSHPGQGSAAFF TGTGCCAGCAGCCACCCGGGACAGGGTTCAGCAGCTTTCTTT